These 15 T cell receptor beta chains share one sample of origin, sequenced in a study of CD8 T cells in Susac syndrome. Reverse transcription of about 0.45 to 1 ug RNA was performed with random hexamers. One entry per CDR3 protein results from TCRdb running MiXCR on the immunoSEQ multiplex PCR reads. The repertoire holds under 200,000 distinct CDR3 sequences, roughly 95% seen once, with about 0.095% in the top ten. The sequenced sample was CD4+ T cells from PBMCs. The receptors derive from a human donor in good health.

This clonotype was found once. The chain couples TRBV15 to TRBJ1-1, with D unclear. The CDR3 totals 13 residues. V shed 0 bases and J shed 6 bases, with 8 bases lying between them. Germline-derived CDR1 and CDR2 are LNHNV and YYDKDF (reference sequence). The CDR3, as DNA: TGTGCCACCAGCAGAGATGAGGAGTCTGAAGCTTTCTTT. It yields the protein CATSRDEESEAFF. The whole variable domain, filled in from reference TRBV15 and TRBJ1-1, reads DAMVIQNPRYQVTQFGKPVTLSCSQTLNHNVMYWYQQKSSQAPKLLFHYYDKDFNNEADTPDNFQSRRPNTSFCFLDIRSPGLGDTAMYLCATSRDEESEAFFGQGTRLTVV.

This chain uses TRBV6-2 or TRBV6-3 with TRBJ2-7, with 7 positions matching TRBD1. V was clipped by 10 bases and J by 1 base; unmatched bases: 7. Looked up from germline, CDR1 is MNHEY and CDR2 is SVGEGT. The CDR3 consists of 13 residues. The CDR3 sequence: CATQWDSSYEQYF. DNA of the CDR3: TGTGCCACCCAGTGGGACAGTTCCTACGAGCAGTACTTC.

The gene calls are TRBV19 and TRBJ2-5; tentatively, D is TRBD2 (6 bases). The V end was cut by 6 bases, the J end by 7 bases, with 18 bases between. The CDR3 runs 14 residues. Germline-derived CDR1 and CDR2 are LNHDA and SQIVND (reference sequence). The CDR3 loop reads CASSIRGFPGTQYF. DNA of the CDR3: TGTGCCAGTAGCATCCGGGGGTTCCCAGGGACCCAGTACTTC.

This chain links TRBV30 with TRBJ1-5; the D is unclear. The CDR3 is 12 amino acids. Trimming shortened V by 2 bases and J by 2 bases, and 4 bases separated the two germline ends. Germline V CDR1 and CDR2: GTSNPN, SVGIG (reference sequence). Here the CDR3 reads CAWSFGNQPQHF. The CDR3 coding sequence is TGTGCCTGGAGTTTTGGCAATCAGCCCCAGCATTTT. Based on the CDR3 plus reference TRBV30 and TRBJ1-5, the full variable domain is SQTIHQWPATLVQPVGSPLSLECTVEGTSNPNLYWYRQAAGRGLQLLFYSVGIGQISSEVPQNLSASRPQDRQFILSSKKLLLSDSGFYLCAWSFGNQPQHFGDGTRLSIL.

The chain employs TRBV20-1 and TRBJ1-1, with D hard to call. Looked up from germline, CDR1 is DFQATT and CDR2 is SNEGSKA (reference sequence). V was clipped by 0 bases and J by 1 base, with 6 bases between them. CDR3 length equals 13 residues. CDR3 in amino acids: CSARDAKNTEAFF. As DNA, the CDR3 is TGCAGTGCTAGAGACGCTAAGAACACTGAAGCTTTCTTT.

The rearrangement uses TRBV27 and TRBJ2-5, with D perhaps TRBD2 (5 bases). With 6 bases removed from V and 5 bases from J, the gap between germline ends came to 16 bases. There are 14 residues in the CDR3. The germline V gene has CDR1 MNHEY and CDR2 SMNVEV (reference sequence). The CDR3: CASSFSIGVETQYF. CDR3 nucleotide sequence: TGTGCCAGCAGCTTCTCAATCGGGGTGGAGACCCAGTACTTC.

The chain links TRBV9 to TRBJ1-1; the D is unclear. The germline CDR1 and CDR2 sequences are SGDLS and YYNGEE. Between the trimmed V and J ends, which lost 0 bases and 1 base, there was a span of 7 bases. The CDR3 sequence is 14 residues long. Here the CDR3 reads CASSVDPANTEAFF. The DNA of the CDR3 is TGTGCCAGCAGCGTAGACCCGGCGAACACTGAAGCTTTCTTT.

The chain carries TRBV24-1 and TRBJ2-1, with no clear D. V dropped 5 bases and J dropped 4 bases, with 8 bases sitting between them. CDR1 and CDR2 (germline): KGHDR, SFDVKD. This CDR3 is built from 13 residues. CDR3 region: CATSGVTYNEQFF. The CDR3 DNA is TGTGCCACCAGTGGAGTCACATACAATGAGCAGTTCTTC.

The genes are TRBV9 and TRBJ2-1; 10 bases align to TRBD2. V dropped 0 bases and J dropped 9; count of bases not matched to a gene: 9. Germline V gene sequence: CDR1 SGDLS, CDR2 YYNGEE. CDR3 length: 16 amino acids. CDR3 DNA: TGTGCCAGCAGCGTAGGTCCTAGCGGGAGCTGGAGTGAGCAGTTCTTC. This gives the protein CASSVGPSGSWSEQFF.

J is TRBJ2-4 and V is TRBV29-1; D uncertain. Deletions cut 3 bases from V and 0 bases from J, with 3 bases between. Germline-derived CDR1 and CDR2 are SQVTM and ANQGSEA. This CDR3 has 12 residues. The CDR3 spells CSVEIAKNIQYF. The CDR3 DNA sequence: TGCAGCGTTGAGATAGCCAAAAACATTCAGTACTTC.

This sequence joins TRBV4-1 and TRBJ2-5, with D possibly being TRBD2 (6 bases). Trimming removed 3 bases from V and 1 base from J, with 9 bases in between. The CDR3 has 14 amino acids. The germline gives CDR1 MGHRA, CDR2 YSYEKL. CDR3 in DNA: TGCGCCAGCAGCCACGGGACTCCCCAAGAGACCCAGTACTTC. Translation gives CASSHGTPQETQYF.

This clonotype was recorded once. CDR3 protein: CASSYLNPLRDVDYEQYV. The CDR3 DNA reads TGTGCCAGCAGTTACCTGAATCCCCTCCGGGACGTTGACTACGAGCAGTACGTC. The chain employs TRBV6-5 and TRBJ2-7; D is perhaps TRBD1 or TRBD2 (5 bases each). Trimming cost V 2 bases and J 3 bases, with 23 bases left between them. Germline V gene lookup returns CDR1 MNHEY and CDR2 SVGAGI. CDR3 size: 18 residues.

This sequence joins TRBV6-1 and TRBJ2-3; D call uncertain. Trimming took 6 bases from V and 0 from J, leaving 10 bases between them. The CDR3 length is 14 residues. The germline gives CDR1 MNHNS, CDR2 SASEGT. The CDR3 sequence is CASRGGTSTDTQYF. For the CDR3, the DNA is TGTGCCAGCAGGGGCGGTACTAGCACAGATACGCAGTATTTT.

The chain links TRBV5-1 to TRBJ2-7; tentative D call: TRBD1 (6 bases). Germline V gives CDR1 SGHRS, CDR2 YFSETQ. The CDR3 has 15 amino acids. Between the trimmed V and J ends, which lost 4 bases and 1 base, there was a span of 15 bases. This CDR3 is CASSLGTGPSYEQYF. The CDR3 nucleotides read TGCGCCAGCAGCCTCGGCACAGGGCCGTCCTACGAGCAGTACTTC.

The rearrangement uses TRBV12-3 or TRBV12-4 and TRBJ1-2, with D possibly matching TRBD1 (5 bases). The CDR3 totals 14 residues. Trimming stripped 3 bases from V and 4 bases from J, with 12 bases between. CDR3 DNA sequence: TGTGCCAGCAGTTTGGGCTTGGGGACCTATGGCTACACCTTC. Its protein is CASSLGLGTYGYTF.